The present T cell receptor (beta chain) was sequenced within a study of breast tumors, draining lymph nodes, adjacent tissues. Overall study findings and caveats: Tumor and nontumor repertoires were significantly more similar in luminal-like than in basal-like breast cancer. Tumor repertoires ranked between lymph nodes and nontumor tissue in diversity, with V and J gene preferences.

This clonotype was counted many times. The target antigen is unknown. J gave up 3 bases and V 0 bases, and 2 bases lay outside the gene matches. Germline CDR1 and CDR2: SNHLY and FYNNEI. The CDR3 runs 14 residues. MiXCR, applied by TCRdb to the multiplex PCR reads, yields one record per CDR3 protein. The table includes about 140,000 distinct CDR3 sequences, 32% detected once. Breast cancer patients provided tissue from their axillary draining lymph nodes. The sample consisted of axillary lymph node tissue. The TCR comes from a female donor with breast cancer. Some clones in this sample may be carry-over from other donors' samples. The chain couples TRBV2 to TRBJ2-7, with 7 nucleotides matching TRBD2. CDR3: CASSEARGDYEQYF. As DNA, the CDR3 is TGTGCCAGCAGTGAAGCACGGGGGGACTACGAGCAGTACTTC.